This is a list of T cell receptor beta chains from one sample in a study of vaccination and CD4 T cells after COVID-19. Their antigen targets remain unknown. TCRdb redid the calling of the PCR reads with MiXCR, one entry per CDR3 protein. The data show some 16,000 distinct CDR3 sequences, over 50% seen once. The sequenced sample was CD4+ T cells from blood, cultured in vitro. These receptors all stem from a human donor who had recovered from COVID-19. Each CDR3 is given with its conserved first and last residue. A D gene is named only where the DNA matches it firmly. Clone size is not always given. Where it is, it says once, few, many or a class for expanded clones.

j_gene	d_gene	abundance	v_gene	CDR3aa	CDR3nt
TRBJ2-5	-	medium-sized	TRBV20-1	CSARPEETQYF	TGCAGTGCCCGACCGGAAGAGACCCAGTACTTC
TRBJ2-2	TRBD2	-	TRBV20-1	CSASHGGGVAGELFF	TGCAGTGCTAGCCACGGCGGGGGGGTGGCCGGGGAGCTGTTTTTT
TRBJ1-2	-	few	TRBV11-3	CASSLDRQYGYTF	TGTGCCAGCAGCTTAGACAGACAGTATGGCTACACCTTC
TRBJ2-7	-	-	TRBV7-9	CASSLAGQRIEQYF	TGTGCCAGCAGCTTAGCAGGGCAGCGGATTGAGCAGTACTTC
TRBJ2-2	-	-	TRBV6-1	CASSPGQQGGRELFF	TGTGCCAGCAGCCCCGGTCAACAGGGCGGTAGAGAGCTGTTTTTT
TRBJ1-2	-	-	TRBV20-1	CSAGGHSYGYTF	TGCAGTGCAGGGGGACATTCCTATGGCTACACCTTC
TRBJ1-2	-	-	TRBV6-1	CASSNLMGDLGYTF	TGTGCCAGCAGCAACCTCATGGGGGACCTGGGCTACACCTTC
TRBJ2-3	-	-	TRBV19	CASSLRGTSTDTQYF	TGTGCCAGTAGTCTCCGGGGGACTAGCACAGATACGCAGTATTTT
TRBJ2-1	TRBD1	-	TRBV6-1	CASGSGQYNEQFF	TGTGCCAGCGGGTCGGGACAGTACAATGAGCAGTTCTTC
TRBJ2-7	TRBD2	-	TRBV2	CASSETSGTSYEQYF	TGTGCCAGCAGTGAAACTAGCGGGACTTCCTACGAGCAGTACTTC
TRBJ1-3	-	-	TRBV7-2	CASARTGENTIYF	TGTGCCAGCGCTAGAACAGGAGAAAACACCATATATTTT
TRBJ2-5	-	-	TRBV18	CASSPRQGKETQYF	TGTGCCAGCTCACCACGGCAGGGGAAAGAGACCCAGTACTTC
TRBJ2-3	-	-	TRBV15	CATSSRTQKLVDTQYF	TGTGCCACCAGCTCCCGGACCCAAAAGCTGGTAGATACGCAGTATTTT
TRBJ2-2	-	few	TRBV20-1	CSARDPGLTNTGELFF	TGCAGTGCTAGAGATCCGGGACTCACGAACACCGGGGAGCTGTTTTTT
TRBJ1-2	TRBD1	few	TRBV15	CATSSFPPEGTGASHYGYTF	TGTGCCACCAGCAGCTTTCCGCCAGAGGGGACAGGGGCTTCCCACTATGGCTACACCTTC
TRBJ2-3	-	few	TRBV7-9	CASSGASDTQYF	TGTGCCAGCAGCGGCGCATCAGATACGCAGTATTTT
TRBJ2-1	-	-	TRBV11-3	CASSLDIEQFF	TGTGCCAGCAGCTTAGACATTGAGCAGTTCTTC
TRBJ1-1	-	-	TRBV18	CASSPRTENTEAFF	TGTGCCAGCTCTCCGAGGACCGAGAACACTGAAGCTTTCTTT
TRBJ1-4	-	few	TRBV2	CASSEHRAGEKLFF	TGTGCCAGCAGTGAGCACAGGGCAGGCGAAAAACTGTTTTTT
TRBJ1-5	TRBD1	-	TRBV4-1	CASSQDHLRDRNQPQHF	TGCGCCAGCAGCCAAGATCACTTGCGGGACAGAAATCAGCCCCAGCATTTT
TRBJ2-3	-	-	TRBV5-5	CASSLSYTQYF	TGTGCCAGCAGCTTGTCATATACGCAGTATTTT
TRBJ2-3	-	-	TRBV28	CASSLGGSTDTQYF	TGTGCCAGCAGTTTAGGGGGGAGCACAGATACGCAGTATTTT
TRBJ1-5	-	-	TRBV20-1	CSASTAGGDQPQHF	TGCAGTGCCAGCACAGCGGGCGGAGATCAGCCCCAGCATTTT
TRBJ1-2	-	-	TRBV4-1	CASSQGTETTYLLYGYTF	TGCGCCAGCAGCCAAGGAACGGAGACCACTTACCTTCTGTATGGCTACACCTTC
TRBJ1-2	TRBD1	-	TRBV6-1	CASSEAPGQSYGYTF	TGTGCCAGCAGTGAAGCGCCGGGACAGAGCTATGGCTACACCTTC
TRBJ1-2	-	-	TRBV7-2	CASSPLGRDGYTF	TGTGCCAGCAGCCCCCTCGGCAGGGATGGCTACACCTTC
TRBJ2-7	-	-	TRBV7-2	CASTTPGLSSYEQYF	TGTGCCAGCACCACGCCAGGACTGTCCTCCTACGAGCAGTACTTC
TRBJ2-5	-	few	TRBV19	CASSIDPGTPFRETQYF	TGTGCCAGTAGTATAGATCCTGGGACACCGTTTCGGGAGACCCAGTACTTC
TRBJ1-2	-	few	TRBV6-1	CASSILRGGYGYTF	TGTGCCAGCAGTATACTAAGGGGAGGGTATGGCTACACCTTC
TRBJ2-7	TRBD2	-	TRBV6-1	CASSRSGRVNEQYF	TGTGCCAGCAGTAGATCAGGGAGGGTCAACGAGCAGTACTTC
TRBJ2-5	TRBD2	once	TRBV19	CASSTRGASKETQYF	TGTGCCAGTAGTACGCGGGGGGCGTCGAAAGAGACCCAGTACTTC
TRBJ1-5	-	-	TRBV7-8	CASSLRGSDRGQPQHF	TGTGCCAGCAGCTTAAGAGGGAGCGATCGGGGCCAGCCCCAGCATTTT
TRBJ2-2	-	few	TRBV2	CASRVQGTGELFF	TGTGCCAGCAGGGTACAGGGCACCGGGGAGCTGTTTTTT
TRBJ2-2	TRBD1	few	TRBV6-2/TRBV6-3	CASRDRVNTGELFF	TGTGCCAGCAGAGACAGGGTGAACACCGGGGAGCTGTTTTTT
TRBJ1-1	-	-	TRBV6-1	CASRTDVMNTEAFF	TGTGCCAGCAGGACAGACGTCATGAACACTGAAGCTTTCTTT
TRBJ1-5	-	-	TRBV6-2/TRBV6-3	CASSSHRELSNQPQHF	TGTGCCAGCAGTTCGCACCGGGAACTTAGCAATCAGCCCCAGCATTTT
TRBJ2-3	-	few	TRBV7-2	CASSQARERGTDTQYF	TGTGCCAGCAGCCAGGCCAGGGAGCGCGGCACAGATACGCAGTATTTT
TRBJ2-6	-	few	TRBV27	CASSPWTNGANVLTF	TGTGCCAGCAGTCCCTGGACGAACGGGGCCAACGTCCTGACTTTC
TRBJ2-2	TRBD1	few	TRBV7-3	CASSLKQGVTGELFF	TGTGCCAGCAGCTTAAAACAGGGGGTCACCGGGGAGCTGTTTTTT
TRBJ1-1	TRBD1	-	TRBV12-3/TRBV12-4	CASSDRGTSEAFF	TGTGCCAGCAGCGACAGGGGAACCTCTGAAGCTTTCTTT
TRBJ2-5	-	-	TRBV6-2/TRBV6-3	CASSHAVRYQETQYF	TGTGCCAGCAGCCACGCGGTCCGGTACCAAGAGACCCAGTACTTC
TRBJ2-3	-	-	TRBV7-2	CACSLNLRGGRTDTQYF	TGTGCCTGCAGCTTAAATCTTCGGGGAGGTCGTACAGATACGCAGTATTTT
TRBJ2-7	-	-	TRBV2	CASSERLTYEQYF	TGTGCCAGCAGTGAACGGCTTACCTACGAGCAGTACTTC
TRBJ2-5	-	once	TRBV6-2/TRBV6-3	CASTITRGGGETQYF	TGTGCCAGCACTATTACTCGGGGCGGCGGTGAGACCCAGTACTTC
TRBJ2-1	-	-	TRBV7-9	CASSLLQGISSYNEQFF	TGTGCCAGCAGCCTATTACAAGGCATTAGCTCCTACAATGAGCAGTTCTTC
TRBJ2-6	TRBD1	-	TRBV7-3	CASSLSPTGGSGANVLTF	TGTGCCAGCAGCTTATCGCCGACAGGGGGCTCAGGGGCCAACGTCCTGACTTTC
TRBJ1-5	-	few	TRBV19	CASGKSPQHF	TGTGCCTCCGGCAAATCGCCCCAGCATTTT
TRBJ2-7	TRBD2	-	TRBV7-8	CASSLSRAIGLAGTYEQYF	TGTGCCAGCAGCTTAAGCAGGGCGATAGGACTAGCGGGAACCTACGAGCAGTACTTC
TRBJ2-7	-	once	TRBV5-8	CASGGRSSYEQYF	TGTGCCAGCGGGGGCAGGAGCTCCTACGAGCAGTACTTC
TRBJ1-3	-	few	TRBV6-1	CASIPSGATPDTIYF	TGTGCCAGCATCCCCTCAGGGGCCACGCCGGACACCATATATTTT
TRBJ1-2	-	-	TRBV20-1	CSASPDRPYGYTF	TGCAGTGCTAGCCCCGACAGGCCCTATGGCTACACCTTC
TRBJ1-3	-	-	TRBV5-4	CASSLAGGSGNTIYF	TGTGCCAGCAGCTTGGCAGGTGGATCTGGAAACACCATATATTTT
TRBJ1-2	-	few	TRBV20-1	CSASTGAAISGYTF	TGCAGTGCTAGTACCGGGGCCGCGATAAGTGGCTACACCTTC
TRBJ1-1	TRBD1	-	TRBV6-2/TRBV6-3	CASSLQGVNTEAFF	TGTGCCAGCAGCCTACAGGGGGTGAACACTGAAGCTTTCTTT
TRBJ2-7	-	-	TRBV12-3/TRBV12-4	CASTRRGLSYEQYF	TGTGCCAGCACTCGTCGGGGCTTATCCTACGAGCAGTACTTC